This T cell receptor beta chain was obtained from a study of T cells in Graves' hyperthyroidism and ophthalmopathy. Germline lookup yields CDR1 SEHNR and CDR2 FQNEAQ (reference sequence). There are 15 residues in the CDR3. Trimming cost V 5 bases and J 4 bases; bases outside gene matches: 10. TCR beta CDR3 sequences were amplified from RNA transcripts. RT-PCR in the first round (using the HTBI primer set) targeted the TCR CDR3. From the multiplex PCR reads, TCRdb called clonotypes with MiXCR, one entry per CDR3 protein. The sample lists about 460,000 distinct CDR3 sequences; around a fifth were seen once.

The rearrangement joins TRBV7-9 to TRBJ1-2; 7 bases agree with TRBD1. The sample comprised blood. This TCR came from a woman aged 70-85 years with Graves' ophthalmopathy. Written as DNA, the CDR3 is TGTGCCAGCAGCCCCCCGGGACAGAGAATCTATGGCTACACCTTC. Its protein is CASSPPGQRIYGYTF.